This entry describes one TCR beta chain. The data derive from a study of patients and donors after allogeneic stem cell transplantation. MiXCR was run by TCRdb on the RT-PCR reads, yielding one entry per CDR3 protein. The table shows roughly 880,000 distinct CDR3 sequences, with approximately 19% occurring only once. The CDR3 totals 14 residues. Germline lookup yields CDR1 MNHEY and CDR2 SVGAGI. V was pared by 0 bases and J by 6 bases, with 11 bases between. The sequence was obtained from a human donor who was either an allogeneic HSCT recipient or a stem cell or donor lymphocyte infusion donor (not recorded which). It is not recorded whose cells these are; they may come from a transplant donor. The V call is TRBV6-5, the J call TRBJ1-1; possibly TRBD1 for D (5 bases). Sequenced sample: blood, either unsorted or a sorted T cell fraction (not recorded which). The CDR3 reads CASSYSAGFAEAFF. For the CDR3, the DNA is TGTGCCAGCAGTTACTCGGCAGGGTTCGCTGAAGCTTTCTTT.